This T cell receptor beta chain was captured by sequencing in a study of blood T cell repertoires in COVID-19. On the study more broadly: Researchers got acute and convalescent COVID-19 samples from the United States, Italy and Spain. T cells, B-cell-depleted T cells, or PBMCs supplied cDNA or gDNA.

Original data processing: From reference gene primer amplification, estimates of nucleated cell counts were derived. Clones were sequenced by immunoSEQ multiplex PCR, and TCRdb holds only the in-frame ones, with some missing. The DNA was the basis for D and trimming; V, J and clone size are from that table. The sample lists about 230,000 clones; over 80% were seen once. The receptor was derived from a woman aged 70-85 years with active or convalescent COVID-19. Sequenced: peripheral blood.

CDR3 sequence (DNA): TGCAGCGTTGAAGATTTACAGAGTAACTATGGCTACACCTTC. Translated: CSVEDLQSNYGYTF. This rearrangement joins TRBV29-1 to TRBJ1-2, with no clear D. CDR3 length: 14 amino acids. V gave up 0 bases and J gave up 1 base, with 9 bases separating them. CDR1 is SQVTM and CDR2 is ANQGSEA in the germline V gene.